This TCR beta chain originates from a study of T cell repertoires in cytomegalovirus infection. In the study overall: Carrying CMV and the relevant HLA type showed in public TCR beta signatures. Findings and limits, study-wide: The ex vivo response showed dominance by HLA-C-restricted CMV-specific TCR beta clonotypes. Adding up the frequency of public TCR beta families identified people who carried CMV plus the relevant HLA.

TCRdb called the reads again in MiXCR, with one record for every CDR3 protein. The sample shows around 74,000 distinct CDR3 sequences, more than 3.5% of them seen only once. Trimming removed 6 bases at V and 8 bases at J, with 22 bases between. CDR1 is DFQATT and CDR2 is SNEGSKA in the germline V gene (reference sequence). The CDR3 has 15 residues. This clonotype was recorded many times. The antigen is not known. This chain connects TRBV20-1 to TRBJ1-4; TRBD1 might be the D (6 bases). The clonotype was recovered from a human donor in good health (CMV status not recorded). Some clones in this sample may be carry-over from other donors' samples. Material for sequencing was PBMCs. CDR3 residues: CSALDTGRRSEKLFF. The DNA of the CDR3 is TGCAGTGCCCTCGACACAGGGCGGAGATCAGAAAAACTGTTTTTT.